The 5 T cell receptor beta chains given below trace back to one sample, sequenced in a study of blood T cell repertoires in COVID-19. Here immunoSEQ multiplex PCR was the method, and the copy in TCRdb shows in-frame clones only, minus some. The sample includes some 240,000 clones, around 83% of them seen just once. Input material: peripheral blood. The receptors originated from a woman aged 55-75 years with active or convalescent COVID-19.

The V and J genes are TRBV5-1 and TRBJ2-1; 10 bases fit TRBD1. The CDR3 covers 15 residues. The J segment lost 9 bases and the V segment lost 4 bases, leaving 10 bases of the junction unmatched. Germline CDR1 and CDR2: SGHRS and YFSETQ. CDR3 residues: CASSLRTGGEGEQFF. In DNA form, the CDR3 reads TGCGCCAGCAGCCTACGGACAGGGGGAGAGGGTGAGCAGTTCTTC.

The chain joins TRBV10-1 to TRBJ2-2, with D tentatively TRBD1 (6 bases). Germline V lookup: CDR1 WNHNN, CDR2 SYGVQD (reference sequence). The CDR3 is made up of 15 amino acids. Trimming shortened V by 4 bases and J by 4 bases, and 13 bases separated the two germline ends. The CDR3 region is CASSVRRGCTGELFF. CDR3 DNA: TGCGCCAGCAGTGTGCGCAGGGGATGCACCGGGGAGCTGTTTTTT.

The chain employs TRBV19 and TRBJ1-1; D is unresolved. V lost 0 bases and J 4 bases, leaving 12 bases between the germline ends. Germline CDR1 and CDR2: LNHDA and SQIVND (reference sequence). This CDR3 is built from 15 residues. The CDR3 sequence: CASSIDAGRSTEAFF. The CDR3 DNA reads TGTGCCAGTAGTATAGACGCCGGGAGGTCCACTGAAGCTTTCTTT.

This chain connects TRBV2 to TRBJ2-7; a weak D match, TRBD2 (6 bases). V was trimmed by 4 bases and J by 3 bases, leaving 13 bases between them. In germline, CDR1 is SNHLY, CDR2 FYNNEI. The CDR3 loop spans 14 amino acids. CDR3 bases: TGTGCCAGCAGTGCTTGGCAGGGAGGCTACGAGCAGTACTTC. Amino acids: CASSAWQGGYEQYF.

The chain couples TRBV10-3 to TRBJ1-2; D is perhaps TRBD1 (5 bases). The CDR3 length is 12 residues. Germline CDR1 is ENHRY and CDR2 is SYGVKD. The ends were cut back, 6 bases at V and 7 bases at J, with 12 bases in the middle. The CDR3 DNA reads TGTGCCATCAGCGGGGGGGAAGGTGGCTACACCTTC. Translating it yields CAISGGEGGYTF.